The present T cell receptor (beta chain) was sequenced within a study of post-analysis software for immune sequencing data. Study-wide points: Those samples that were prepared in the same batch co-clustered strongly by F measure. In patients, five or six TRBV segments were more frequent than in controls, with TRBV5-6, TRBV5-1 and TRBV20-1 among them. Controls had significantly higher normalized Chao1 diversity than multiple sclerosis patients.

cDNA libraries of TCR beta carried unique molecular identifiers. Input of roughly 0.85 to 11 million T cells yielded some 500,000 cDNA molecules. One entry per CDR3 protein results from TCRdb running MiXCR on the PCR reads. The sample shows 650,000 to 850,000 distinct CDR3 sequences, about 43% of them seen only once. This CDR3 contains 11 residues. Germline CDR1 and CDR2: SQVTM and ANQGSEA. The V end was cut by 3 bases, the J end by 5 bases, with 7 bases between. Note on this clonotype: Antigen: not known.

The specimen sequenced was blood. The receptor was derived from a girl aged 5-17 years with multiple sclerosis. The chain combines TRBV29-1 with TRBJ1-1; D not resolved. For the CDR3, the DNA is TGCAGCGTTGAGTTGGTTACTGAAGCTTTCTTT. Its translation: CSVELVTEAFF.